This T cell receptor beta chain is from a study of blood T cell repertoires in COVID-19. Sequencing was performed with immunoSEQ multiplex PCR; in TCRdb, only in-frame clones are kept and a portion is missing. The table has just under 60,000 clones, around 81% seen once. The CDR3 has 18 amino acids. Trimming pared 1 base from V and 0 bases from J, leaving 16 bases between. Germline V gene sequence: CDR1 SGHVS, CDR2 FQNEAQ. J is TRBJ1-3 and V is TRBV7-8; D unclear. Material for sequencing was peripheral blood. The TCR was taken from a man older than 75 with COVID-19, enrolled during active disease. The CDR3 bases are TGTGCCAGCAGCTTAGGTTTCGGCAGGATGAGCTCTGGAAACACCATATATTTT. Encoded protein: CASSLGFGRMSSGNTIYF. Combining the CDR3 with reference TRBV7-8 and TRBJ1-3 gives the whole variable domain GAGVSQSPRYKVAKRGQDVALRCDPISGHVSLFWYQQALGQGPEFLTYFQNEAQLDKSGLPSDRFFAERPEGSVSTLKIQRTQQEDSAVYLCASSLGFGRMSSGNTIYFGEGSWLTVV.